One and the same sample provided the 2 T cell receptor beta chains below, sequenced in a study of T cells after yellow fever vaccination. TCRdb recomputed calls from the 5' RACE reads with MiXCR, one row per CDR3 protein. The repertoire holds under 550,000 distinct CDR3 sequences, with about a fifth as singletons. Sequencing used PBMCs, obtained around 3 weeks after the first yellow fever vaccination. These receptors were collected from a young man who received the YFV17D yellow fever vaccine.

This chain joins TRBV4-3 and TRBJ1-1; D is ambiguous. CDR1 is LGHNA and CDR2 is YSLEER in the germline V gene. This CDR3 comprises 15 residues. The V end lost 5 bases, the J end lost 6 bases, and 19 bases lay between the germline ends. CDR3 in amino acids: CASSVETRPWAEAFF. In DNA, the CDR3 is TGCGCCAGCAGCGTAGAGACTCGCCCCTGGGCTGAAGCTTTCTTT.

This clonotype has a single count. The chain uses TRBV7-2 and TRBJ2-1, with 11 bases identical to TRBD2. In germline, CDR1 is SGHTA, CDR2 FQGNSA. With 3 bases clipped from V and 9 bases from J, the junction kept 4 bases outside the gene matches. The CDR3 is made up of 14 amino acids. CDR3 in amino acids: CASSFRLAGGEQFF. The CDR3 DNA is TGTGCCAGCAGCTTTCGTCTAGCGGGAGGTGAGCAGTTCTTC.